Below, 11 T cell receptor beta chains from the same sample are listed, as sequenced in a study of tumor-infiltrating lymphocytes in primary liver carcinoma. Blood RNA came from unsorted whole blood; germline DNA was also extracted. TCR beta cDNA was reverse-transcribed from roughly 520 ng of total RNA. The reaction used a constant-region primer and ProtoScript II reverse transcriptase. Amplification in three nested multiplex PCR rounds with slightly modified ARM-PCR gave rise to TCR beta libraries. TRBV1-TRBV30 forward primers paired with a C-beta reverse primer were used in the first two PCR rounds, which ran approximately 11 cycles each. TCRdb reanalysed the multiplex PCR reads using MiXCR and keeps one entry per CDR3 protein. The table has 250,000 to 350,000 distinct CDR3 sequences, about 50% seen once; the top ten hold over 15%. Material for sequencing was peripheral blood. The receptors here all came from a woman in her 30s with primary liver carcinoma and hepatitis B virus infection.

A note on this clonotype: A read error is possible here, since a much larger clone lies one base away. V and J are TRBV12-3 or TRBV12-4 and TRBJ1-2; D not certain. V was shortened by 10 bases and J by 2 bases, with 14 bases between the two germline ends. This CDR3 spans 13 amino acids. The CDR3 coding sequence is TGTGCCAACCGTTCCCAACGCAACTATGGCTACACCTTC. Encoded protein: CANRSQRNYGYTF.

The chain combines TRBV11-3 with TRBJ2-7; D remains ambiguous. The CDR3 is 15 amino acids. CDR1 is SGHNT and CDR2 is YENEEA in the germline V gene. Trimming removed 3 bases at V and 0 bases at J, with 12 bases between. The CDR3 sequence is CASSFWDSPSYEQYF. For the CDR3, the DNA is TGTGCCAGCAGCTTCTGGGATAGCCCCTCCTACGAGCAGTACTTC.

This clonotype was seen many times. J is TRBJ1-5 and V is TRBV6-1; no clear D gene. Germline CDR1 reads MNHNS; CDR2 reads SASEGT. Trimming stripped 4 bases from V and 8 bases from J, with 12 bases between. The CDR3 runs 13 residues. CDR3 loop: CASSGDPAKPQHF. The CDR3 nucleotides are TGTGCCAGCAGTGGAGACCCAGCAAAGCCCCAGCATTTT.

V and J are TRBV14 and TRBJ2-1; TRBD2 agrees at 14 bases. Germline V gene data show CDR1 as SGHDN and CDR2 as FVKESK. V shed 2 bases, J shed 5 bases, and the junction held 8 bases outside the gene matches. The CDR3 is made up of 18 amino acids. In DNA form, the CDR3 reads TGTGCCAGCAGCCAAATCGGGACTAGCGGGAGTAAGAACAATGAGCAGTTCTTC. This encodes CASSQIGTSGSKNNEQFF.

The chain employs TRBV7-8 and TRBJ2-3; 8 bases match TRBD1. The V segment lost 5 bases and the J segment 0 bases; nucleotides outside the gene matches: 7. This CDR3 spans 16 amino acids. Per germline, CDR1 SGHVS and CDR2 FQNEAQ. CDR3 nucleotides: TGTGCCAGCAGCCACAGGGACAGGCCTAGCACAGATACGCAGTATTTT. It is translated as CASSHRDRPSTDTQYF.

The sample holds one count of this clonotype. An end of the junction does not agree with germline; a read error may underlie this. The V and J genes are TRBV4-3 and TRBJ2-7; D unresolved. Germline V gene data show CDR1 as LGHNA and CDR2 as YSLEER. This CDR3 contains 15 residues. CDR3: CASSQGRQSRAVQYF. Written as DNA, the CDR3 is TGCGCCAGCAGTCAAGGCCGCCAGTCTCGCGCCGTGCAGTACTTC.

A word on this clonotype: The final CDR3 position lacks the conserved phenylalanine or tryptophan, pointing to a likely read error. The chain has TRBV4-2 and TRBJ2-2; 10 nucleotides align to TRBD2. J lost 7 bases, V lost 3 bases, and 5 bases had no gene match. CDR3 length: 15 amino acids. Per the germline V gene, CDR1 is LGHNA and CDR2 is YNFKEQ. Here the CDR3 DNA reads TGTGCCAGCAGCCATCTAGCGGGAGTGGGCGGGGAGCTGTTTTCT. Its protein product is CASSHLAGVGGELFS.

This chain joins TRBV13 and TRBJ2-5; D might be TRBD1 or TRBD2, each matching 5 bases. The germline CDR1 and CDR2 sequences are PRHDT and FYEKMQ (reference sequence). Trimming took off 2 bases at V and 5 bases at J, with 21 bases between the two ends. The CDR3 covers 17 residues. DNA for the CDR3: TGTGCCAGCAGCTTATACAGGACTGGTCCGAGTGAGGAGACCCAGTACTTC. This gives the protein CASSLYRTGPSEETQYF.

There are a few counts of this clonotype. The gene calls are TRBV29-1 and TRBJ2-2, with 7 bases matching TRBD1. Germline CDR1 SQVTM, CDR2 ANQGSEA. There are 14 residues in the CDR3. V lost 5 bases to trimming and J lost 1 base; unmatched junction nucleotides: 4. DNA of the CDR3: TGCAGCGTTTCCAGGGGGTTGAACACCGGGGAGCTGTTTTTT. It yields the protein CSVSRGLNTGELFF.

The rearrangement uses TRBV6-5 and TRBJ1-4; D is undetermined. The CDR3 consists of 15 residues. V shed 0 bases and J shed 5 bases, with 10 bases lying between them. Germline V CDR1 and CDR2: MNHEY, SVGAGI. Here the CDR3 reads CASSYSTQLNEKLFF. In DNA, the CDR3 is TGTGCCAGCAGTTACTCGACCCAGCTAAATGAAAAACTGTTTTTT.

This clonotype was seen just once. A much bigger clone sits one base away, suggesting this may be a read error. The chain couples TRBV29-1 to TRBJ2-7, with 11 nucleotides matching TRBD1. V dropped 7 bases and J dropped 8; count of bases not matched to a gene: 13. CDR1 is SQVTM, CDR2 ANQGSEA, per germline. The CDR3 runs 14 residues. The chain's CDR3 is CSAYGTGGSGKQYF. CDR3 nucleotide sequence: TGCAGCGCATATGGGACAGGGGGAAGTGGCAAGCAGTACTTC.